This TCR beta chain was sequenced in a study of blood T cells in healthy people across ages. Broader study findings: Without sorted subsets, naive and antigen-experienced compartments could not be conclusively compared.

This clonotype was counted at least ten times. No antigen is known for it. A second PCR, run for about 7 to 11 cycles, used a sample-barcoded 5' primer plus a J-beta primer mix. Every single cDNA molecule received a tag from a template-switch adaptor with 12 random nucleotides. Using its own MiXCR run on the 5' RACE reads, TCRdb lists one record per CDR3 protein. The sample has about 650,000 distinct CDR3 sequences; roughly half are singletons. The CDR3 length is 9 residues. Trimming removed 7 bases from V and 8 bases from J, with 2 bases in between. Germline V CDR1 and CDR2: KGHDR, SFDVKD. The sample comprised blood. V gene TRBV24-1 combines with J gene TRBJ2-1; D uncertain. The sequence came from a woman aged 80 or over in good health. The CDR3 region is CATRHEQFF. For the CDR3, the DNA is TGTGCCACCAGACATGAGCAGTTCTTC.